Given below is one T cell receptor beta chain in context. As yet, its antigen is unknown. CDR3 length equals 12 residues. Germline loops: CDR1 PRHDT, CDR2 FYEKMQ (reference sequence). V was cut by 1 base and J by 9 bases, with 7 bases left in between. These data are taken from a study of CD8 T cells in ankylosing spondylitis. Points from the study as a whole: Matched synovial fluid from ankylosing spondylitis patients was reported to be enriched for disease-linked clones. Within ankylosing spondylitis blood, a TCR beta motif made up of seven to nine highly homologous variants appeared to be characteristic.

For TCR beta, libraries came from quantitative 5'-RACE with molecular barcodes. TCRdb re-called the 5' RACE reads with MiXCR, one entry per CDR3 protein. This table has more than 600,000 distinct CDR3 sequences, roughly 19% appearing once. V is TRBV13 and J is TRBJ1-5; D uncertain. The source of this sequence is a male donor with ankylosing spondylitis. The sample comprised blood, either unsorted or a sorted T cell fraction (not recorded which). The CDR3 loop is CASSLAPGPQHF. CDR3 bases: TGTGCCAGCAGCTTAGCACCAGGGCCCCAGCATTTT.